This T cell receptor (beta chain) emerged from a study of beta chain features in type 1 diabetes. This clone showed up just a few times. Its antigen is not known. The study reverse transcribed the entire isolated RNA, so it sequenced expressed TCRB transcripts. Data came from immunoSEQ multiplex PCR; TCRdb stores just in-frame clones and leaves some out. The sample has fewer than 650,000 clones; 15% to 19% are singletons. J lost 3 bases, V lost 4 bases, and 5 bases had no gene match. Germline V gene sequence: CDR1 MNHEY, CDR2 SMNVEV (reference sequence). The CDR3 extends over 16 amino acids. Study-wide findings and caveats: Across all four CD4+ subsets, people with type 1 diabetes showed modestly shorter TCRB CDR3s. Any HLA effect on TCRB rearrangement was left unresolved by small sub-analyses.

V is TRBV27 and J is TRBJ2-7; TRBD2 agrees at 14 bases. The sample taken for sequencing was naive CD4+ T cells from blood. The TCR sequence derives from a man aged 18-30 years in good health. The chain's CDR3 is CASSSGGLAGVYEQYF. CDR3 bases: TGTGCCAGCAGTTCGGGGGGACTAGCGGGAGTCTACGAGCAGTACTTC.